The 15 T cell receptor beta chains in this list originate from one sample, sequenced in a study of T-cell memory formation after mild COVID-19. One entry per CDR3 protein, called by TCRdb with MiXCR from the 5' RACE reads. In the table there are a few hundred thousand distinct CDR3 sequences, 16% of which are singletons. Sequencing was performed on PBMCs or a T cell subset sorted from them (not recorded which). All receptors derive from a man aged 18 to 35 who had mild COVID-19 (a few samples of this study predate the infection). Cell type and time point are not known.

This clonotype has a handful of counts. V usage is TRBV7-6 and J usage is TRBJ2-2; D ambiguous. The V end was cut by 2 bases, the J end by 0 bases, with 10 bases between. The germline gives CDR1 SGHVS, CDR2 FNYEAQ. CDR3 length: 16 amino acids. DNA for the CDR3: TGTGCCAGCAGCTTAATAAGCCCCTCGAACACCGGGGAGCTGTTTTTT. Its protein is CASSLISPSNTGELFF.

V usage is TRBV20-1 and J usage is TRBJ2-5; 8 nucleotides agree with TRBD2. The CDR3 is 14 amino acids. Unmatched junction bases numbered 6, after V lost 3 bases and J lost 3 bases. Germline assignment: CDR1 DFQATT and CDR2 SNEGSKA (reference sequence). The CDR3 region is CSARAAGGKETQYF. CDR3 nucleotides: TGCAGTGCTAGGGCGGCGGGGGGCAAAGAGACCCAGTACTTC.

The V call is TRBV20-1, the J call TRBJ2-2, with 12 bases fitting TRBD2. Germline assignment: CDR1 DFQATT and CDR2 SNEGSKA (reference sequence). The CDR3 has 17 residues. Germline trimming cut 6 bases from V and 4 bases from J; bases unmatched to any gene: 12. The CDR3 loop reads CSARGLAGGPVTGELFF. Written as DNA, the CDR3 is TGCAGTGCCCGGGGGCTAGCGGGGGGGCCGGTCACCGGGGAGCTGTTTTTT.

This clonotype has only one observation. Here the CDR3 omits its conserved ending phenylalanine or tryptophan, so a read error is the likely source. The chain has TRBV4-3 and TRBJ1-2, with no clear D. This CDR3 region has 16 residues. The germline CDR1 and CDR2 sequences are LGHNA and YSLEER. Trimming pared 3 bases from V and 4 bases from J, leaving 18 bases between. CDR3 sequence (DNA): TGCGCCAGCAGCCATGAACCTGGCCCCGTCGTCTATGGCTACACCTTG. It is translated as CASSHEPGPVVYGYTL.

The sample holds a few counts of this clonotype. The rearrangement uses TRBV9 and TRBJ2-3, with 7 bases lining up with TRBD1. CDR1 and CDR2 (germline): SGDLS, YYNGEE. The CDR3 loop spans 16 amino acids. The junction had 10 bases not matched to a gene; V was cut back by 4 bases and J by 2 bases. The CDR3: CASSRSTGTATDTQYF. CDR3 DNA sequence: TGTGCCAGCAGCAGGTCCACCGGGACAGCCACAGATACGCAGTATTTT.

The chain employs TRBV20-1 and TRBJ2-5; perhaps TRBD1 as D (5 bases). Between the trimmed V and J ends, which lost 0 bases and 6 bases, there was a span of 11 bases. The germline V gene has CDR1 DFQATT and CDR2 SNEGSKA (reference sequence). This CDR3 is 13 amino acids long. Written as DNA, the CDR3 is TGCAGTGCTAGAGATAACAGGTTGCAGACCCAGTACTTC. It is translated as CSARDNRLQTQYF.

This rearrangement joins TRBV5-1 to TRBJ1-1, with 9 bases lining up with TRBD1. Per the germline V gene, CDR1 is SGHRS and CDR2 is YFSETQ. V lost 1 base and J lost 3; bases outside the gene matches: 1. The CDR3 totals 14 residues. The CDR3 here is CASSLWDRDTEAFF. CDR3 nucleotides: TGCGCCAGCAGCTTGTGGGACAGGGACACTGAAGCTTTCTTT. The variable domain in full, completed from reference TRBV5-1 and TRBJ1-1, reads KAGVTQTPRYLIKTRGQQVTLSCSPISGHRSVSWYQQTPGQGLQFLFEYFSETQRNKGNFPGRFSGRQFSNSRSEMNVSTLELGDSALYLCASSLWDRDTEAFFGQGTRLTVV.

The DNA of the CDR3 is TGTGCCAGCAGCCACACTACTAGCGGGGCTTACTACGAGCAGTACTTC. Amino acids: CASSHTTSGAYYEQYF. The rearrangement uses TRBV7-9 and TRBJ2-7; 10 nucleotides align to TRBD2. The V segment lost 5 bases and the J segment 3 bases; nucleotides outside the gene matches: 10. This CDR3 comprises 16 residues. Germline-derived CDR1 and CDR2 are SEHNR and FQNEAQ (reference sequence). The full variable domain, rest sourced from reference TRBV7-9 and TRBJ2-7, is DTGVSQNPRHKITKRGQNVTFRCDPISEHNRLYWYRQTLGQGPEFLTYFQNEAQLEKSRLLSDRFSAERPKGSFSTLEIQRTEQGDSAMYLCASSHTTSGAYYEQYFGPGTRLTVT.

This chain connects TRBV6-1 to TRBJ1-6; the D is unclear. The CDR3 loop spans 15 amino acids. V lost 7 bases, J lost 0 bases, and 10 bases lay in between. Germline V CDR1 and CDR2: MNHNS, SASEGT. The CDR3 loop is CASTGSSSYNSPLHF. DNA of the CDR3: TGTGCCAGCACCGGGAGTAGCTCCTATAATTCACCCCTCCACTTT.

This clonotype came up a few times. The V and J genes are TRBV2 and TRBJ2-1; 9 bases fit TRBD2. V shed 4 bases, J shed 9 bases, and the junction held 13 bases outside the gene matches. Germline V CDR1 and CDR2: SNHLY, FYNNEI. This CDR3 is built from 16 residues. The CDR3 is CASSGAAGGGAGEQFF. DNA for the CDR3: TGTGCCAGCAGTGGCGCTGCGGGCGGGGGGGCCGGTGAGCAGTTCTTC.

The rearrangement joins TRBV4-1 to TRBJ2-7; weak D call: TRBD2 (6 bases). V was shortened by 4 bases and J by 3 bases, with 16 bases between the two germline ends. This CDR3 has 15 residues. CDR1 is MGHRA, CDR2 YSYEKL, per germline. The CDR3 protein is CASSPRGGSLYEQYF. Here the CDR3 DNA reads TGCGCCAGCAGCCCCCGGGGAGGTTCCCTCTACGAGCAGTACTTC.

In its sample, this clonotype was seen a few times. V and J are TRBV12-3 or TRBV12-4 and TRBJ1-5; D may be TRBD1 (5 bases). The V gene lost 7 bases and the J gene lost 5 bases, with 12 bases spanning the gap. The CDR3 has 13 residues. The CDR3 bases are TGTGCCAGCACCCGGGGGAGGGATCAGCCCCAGCATTTT. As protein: CASTRGRDQPQHF.

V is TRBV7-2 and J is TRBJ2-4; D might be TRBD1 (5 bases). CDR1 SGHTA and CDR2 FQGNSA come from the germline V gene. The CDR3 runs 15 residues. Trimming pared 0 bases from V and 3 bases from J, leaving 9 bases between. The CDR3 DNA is TGTGCCAGCAGCTTAGCCAGGGATGGCAAAAACATTCAGTACTTC. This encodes CASSLARDGKNIQYF.

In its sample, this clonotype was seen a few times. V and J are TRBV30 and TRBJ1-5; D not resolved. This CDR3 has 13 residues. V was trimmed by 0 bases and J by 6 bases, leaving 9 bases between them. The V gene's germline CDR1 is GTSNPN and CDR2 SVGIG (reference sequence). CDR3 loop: CAWSVRLGQPQHF. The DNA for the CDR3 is TGTGCCTGGAGTGTACGGTTGGGTCAGCCCCAGCATTTT.

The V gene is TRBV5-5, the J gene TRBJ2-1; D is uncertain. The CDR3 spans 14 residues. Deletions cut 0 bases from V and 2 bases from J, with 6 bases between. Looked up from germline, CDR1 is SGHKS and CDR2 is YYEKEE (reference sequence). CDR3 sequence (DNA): TGTGCCAGCAGCTTGGACACCCCCTACAATGAGCAGTTCTTC. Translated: CASSLDTPYNEQFF.